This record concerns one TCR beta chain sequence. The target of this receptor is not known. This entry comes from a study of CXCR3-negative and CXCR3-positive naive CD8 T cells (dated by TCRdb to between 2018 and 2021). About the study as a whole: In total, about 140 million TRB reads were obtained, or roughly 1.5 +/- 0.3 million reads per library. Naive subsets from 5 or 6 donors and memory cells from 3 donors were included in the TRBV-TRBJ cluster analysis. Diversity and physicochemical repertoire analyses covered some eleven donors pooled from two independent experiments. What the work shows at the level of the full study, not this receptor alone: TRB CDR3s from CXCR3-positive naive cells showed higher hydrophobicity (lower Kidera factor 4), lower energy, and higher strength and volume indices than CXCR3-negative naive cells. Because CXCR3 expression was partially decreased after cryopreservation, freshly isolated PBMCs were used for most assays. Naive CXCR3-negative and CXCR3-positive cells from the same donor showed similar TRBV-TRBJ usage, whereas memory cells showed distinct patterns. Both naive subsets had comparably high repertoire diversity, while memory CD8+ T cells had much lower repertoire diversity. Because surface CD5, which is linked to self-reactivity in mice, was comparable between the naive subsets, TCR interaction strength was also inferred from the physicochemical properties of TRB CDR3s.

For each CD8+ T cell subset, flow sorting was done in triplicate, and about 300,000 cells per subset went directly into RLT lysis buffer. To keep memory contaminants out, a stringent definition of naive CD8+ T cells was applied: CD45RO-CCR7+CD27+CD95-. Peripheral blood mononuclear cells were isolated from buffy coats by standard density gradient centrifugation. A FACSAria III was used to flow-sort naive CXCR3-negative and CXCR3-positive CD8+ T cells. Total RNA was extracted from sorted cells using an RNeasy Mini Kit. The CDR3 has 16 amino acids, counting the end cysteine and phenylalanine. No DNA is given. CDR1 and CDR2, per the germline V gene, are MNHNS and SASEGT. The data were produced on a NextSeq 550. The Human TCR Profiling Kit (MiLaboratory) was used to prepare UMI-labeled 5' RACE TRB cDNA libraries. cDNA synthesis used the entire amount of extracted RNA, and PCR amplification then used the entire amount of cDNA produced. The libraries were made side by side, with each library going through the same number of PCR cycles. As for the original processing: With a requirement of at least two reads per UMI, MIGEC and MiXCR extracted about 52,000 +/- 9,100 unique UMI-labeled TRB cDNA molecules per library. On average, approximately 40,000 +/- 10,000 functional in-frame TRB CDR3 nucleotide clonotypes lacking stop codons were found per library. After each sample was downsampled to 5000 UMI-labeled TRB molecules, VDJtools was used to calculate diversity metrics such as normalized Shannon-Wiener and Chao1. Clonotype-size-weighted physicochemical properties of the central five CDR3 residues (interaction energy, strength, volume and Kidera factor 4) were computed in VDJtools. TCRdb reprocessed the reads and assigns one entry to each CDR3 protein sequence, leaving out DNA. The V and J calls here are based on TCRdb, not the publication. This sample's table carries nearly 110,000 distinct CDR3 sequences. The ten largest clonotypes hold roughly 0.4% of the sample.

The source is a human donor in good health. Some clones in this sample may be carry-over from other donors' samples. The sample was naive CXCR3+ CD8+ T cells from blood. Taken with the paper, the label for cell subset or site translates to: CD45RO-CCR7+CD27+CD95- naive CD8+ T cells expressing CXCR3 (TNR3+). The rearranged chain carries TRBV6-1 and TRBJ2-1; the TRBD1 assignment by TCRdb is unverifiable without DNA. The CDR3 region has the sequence CASSDLTGGYGDEQFF.